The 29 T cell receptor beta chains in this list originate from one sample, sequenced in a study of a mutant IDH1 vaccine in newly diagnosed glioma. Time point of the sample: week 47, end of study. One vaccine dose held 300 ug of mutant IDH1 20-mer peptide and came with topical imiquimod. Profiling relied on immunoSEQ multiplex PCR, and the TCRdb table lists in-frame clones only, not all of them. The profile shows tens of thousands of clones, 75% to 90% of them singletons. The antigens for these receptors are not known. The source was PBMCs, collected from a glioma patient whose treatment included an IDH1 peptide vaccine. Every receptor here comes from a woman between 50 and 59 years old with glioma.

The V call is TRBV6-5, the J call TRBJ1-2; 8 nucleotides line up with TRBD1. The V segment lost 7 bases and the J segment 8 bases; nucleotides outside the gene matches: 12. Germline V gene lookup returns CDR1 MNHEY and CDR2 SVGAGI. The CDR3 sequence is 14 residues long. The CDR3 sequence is CASTTFRGRRGYTF. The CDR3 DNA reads TGTGCCAGCACCACCTTCAGGGGGCGACGCGGCTACACCTTC.

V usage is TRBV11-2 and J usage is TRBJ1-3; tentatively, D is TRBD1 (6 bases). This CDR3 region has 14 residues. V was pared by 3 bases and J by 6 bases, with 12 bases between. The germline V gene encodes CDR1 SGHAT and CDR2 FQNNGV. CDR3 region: CASSFTGIANTIYF. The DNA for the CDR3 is TGTGCCAGCAGCTTCACAGGGATCGCAAACACCATATATTTT.

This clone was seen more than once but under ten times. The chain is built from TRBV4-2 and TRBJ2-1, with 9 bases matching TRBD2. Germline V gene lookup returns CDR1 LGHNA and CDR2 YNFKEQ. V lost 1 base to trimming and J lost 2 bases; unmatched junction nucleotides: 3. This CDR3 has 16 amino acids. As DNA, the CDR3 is TGTGCCAGCAGCCAAGGAGCGGGGGGCACCTACAATGAGCAGTTCTTC. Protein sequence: CASSQGAGGTYNEQFF.

The CDR3 region has the DNA TGCAGCGTTGTAGACAGGAAGGATCAGCCCCAGCATTTT. Residues: CSVVDRKDQPQHF. This chain connects TRBV29-1 to TRBJ1-5; possible D gene TRBD1, 6 bases. The CDR3 covers 13 residues. CDR1 SQVTM and CDR2 ANQGSEA come from the germline V gene. The ends were cut back, 4 bases at V and 5 bases at J, with 12 bases in the middle.

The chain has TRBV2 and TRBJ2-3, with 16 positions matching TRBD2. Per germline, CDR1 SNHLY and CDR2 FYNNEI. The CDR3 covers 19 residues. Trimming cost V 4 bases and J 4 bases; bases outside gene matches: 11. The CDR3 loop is CASSGPGLAGGKGADTQYF. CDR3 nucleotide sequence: TGTGCCAGCAGTGGACCGGGACTAGCGGGGGGGAAAGGCGCAGATACGCAGTATTTT.

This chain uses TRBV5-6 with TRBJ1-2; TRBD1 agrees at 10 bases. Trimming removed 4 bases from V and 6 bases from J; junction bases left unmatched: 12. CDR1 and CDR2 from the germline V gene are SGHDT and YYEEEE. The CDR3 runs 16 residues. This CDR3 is CASSPGTGAIRDGYTF. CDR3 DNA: TGTGCCAGCAGCCCCGGGACAGGGGCGATCCGAGATGGCTACACCTTC. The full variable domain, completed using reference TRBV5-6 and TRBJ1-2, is DAGVTQSPTHLIKTRGQQVTLRCSPKSGHDTVSWYQQALGQGPQFIFQYYEEEERQRGNFPDRFSGHQFPNYSSELNVNALLLGDSALYLCASSPGTGAIRDGYTFGSGTRLTVV.

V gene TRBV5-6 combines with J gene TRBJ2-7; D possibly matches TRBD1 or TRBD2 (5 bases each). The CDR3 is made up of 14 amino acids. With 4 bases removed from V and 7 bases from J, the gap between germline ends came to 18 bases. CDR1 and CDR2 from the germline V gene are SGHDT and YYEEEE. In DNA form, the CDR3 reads TGTGCCAGCAGCCTTAGGGACGCGCGCGGAGAGCAGTACTTC. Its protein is CASSLRDARGEQYF.

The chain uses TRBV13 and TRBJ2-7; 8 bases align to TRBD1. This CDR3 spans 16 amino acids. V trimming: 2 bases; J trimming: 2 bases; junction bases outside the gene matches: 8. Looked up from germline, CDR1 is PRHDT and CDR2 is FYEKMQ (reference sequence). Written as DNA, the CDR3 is TGTGCCAGCAGCTTAAGGGCCTGGGGACAGGCCTACGAGCAGTACTTC. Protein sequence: CASSLRAWGQAYEQYF.

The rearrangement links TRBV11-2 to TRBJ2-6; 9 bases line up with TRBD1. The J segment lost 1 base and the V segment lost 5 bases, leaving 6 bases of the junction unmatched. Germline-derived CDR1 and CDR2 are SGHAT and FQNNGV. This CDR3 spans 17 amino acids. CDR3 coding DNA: TGTGCCAGCAGCCTCGGGACAGGGAAATCTGGGGCCAACGTCCTGACTTTC. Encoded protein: CASSLGTGKSGANVLTF.

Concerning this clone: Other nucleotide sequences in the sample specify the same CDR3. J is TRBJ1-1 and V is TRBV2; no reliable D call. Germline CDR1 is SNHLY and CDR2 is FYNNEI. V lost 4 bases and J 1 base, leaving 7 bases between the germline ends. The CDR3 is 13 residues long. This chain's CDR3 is CASSARQNTEAFF. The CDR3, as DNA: TGTGCCAGCAGTGCCCGACAGAACACTGAAGCTTTCTTT. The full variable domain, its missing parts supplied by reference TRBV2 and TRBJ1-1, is EPEVTQTPSHQVTQMGQEVILRCVPISNHLYFYWYRQILGQKVEFLVSFYNNEISEKSEIFDDQFSVERPDGSNFTLKIRSTKLEDSAMYFCASSARQNTEAFFGQGTRLTVV.

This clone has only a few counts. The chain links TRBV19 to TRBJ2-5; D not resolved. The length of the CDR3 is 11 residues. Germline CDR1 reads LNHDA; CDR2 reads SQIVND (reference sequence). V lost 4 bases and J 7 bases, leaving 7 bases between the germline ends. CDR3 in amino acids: CASSTGGTQYF. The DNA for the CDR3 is TGTGCCAGTAGTACCGGCGGGACCCAGTACTTC.

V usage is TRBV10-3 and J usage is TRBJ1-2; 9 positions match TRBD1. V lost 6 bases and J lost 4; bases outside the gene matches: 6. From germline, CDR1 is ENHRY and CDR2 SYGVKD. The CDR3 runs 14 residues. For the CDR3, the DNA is TGTGCCATCAGAGTGACAGGGGGAAGCTATGGCTACACCTTC. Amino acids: CAIRVTGGSYGYTF.

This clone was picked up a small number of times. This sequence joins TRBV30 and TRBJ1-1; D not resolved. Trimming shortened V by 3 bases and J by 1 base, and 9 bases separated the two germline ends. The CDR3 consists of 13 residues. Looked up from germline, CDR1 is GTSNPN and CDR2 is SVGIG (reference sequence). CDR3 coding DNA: TGTGCCTGGAGGGCAGGACCGAACACTGAAGCTTTCTTT. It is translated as CAWRAGPNTEAFF.

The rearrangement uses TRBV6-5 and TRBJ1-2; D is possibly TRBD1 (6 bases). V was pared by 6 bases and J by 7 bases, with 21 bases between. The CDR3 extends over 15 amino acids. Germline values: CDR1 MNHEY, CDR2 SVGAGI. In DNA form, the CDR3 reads TGTGCCAGCAGCTCCGCCGGGGGCGCTGAGGTTGGCTACACCTTC. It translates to CASSSAGGAEVGYTF.

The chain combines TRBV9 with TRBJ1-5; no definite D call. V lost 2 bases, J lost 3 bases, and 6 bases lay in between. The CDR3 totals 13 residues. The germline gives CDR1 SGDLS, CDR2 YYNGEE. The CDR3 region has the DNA TGTGCCAGCAGCGTGGGAGACAATCAGCCCCAGCATTTT. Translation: CASSVGDNQPQHF.

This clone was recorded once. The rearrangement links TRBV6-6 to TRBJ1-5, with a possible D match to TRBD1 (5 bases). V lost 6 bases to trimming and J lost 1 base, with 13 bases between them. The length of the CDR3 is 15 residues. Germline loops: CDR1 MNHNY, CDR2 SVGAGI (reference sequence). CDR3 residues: CASSPFGGSNQPQHF. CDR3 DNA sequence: TGTGCCAGCAGCCCCTTCGGGGGGAGCAATCAGCCCCAGCATTTT.

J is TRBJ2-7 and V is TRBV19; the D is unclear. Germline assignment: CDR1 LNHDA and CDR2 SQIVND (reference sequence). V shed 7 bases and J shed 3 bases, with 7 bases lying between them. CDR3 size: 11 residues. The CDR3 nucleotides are TGTGCCAGTACTGGATACTACGAGCAGTACTTC. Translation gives CASTGYYEQYF.

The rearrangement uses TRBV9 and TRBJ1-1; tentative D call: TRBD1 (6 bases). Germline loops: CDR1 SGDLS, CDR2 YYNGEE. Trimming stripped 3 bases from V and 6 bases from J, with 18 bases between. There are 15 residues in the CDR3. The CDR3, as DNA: TGTGCCAGCAGCGGAGGGGGGGGCGCGTGGGCTGAAGCTTTCTTT. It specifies CASSGGGGAWAEAFF.

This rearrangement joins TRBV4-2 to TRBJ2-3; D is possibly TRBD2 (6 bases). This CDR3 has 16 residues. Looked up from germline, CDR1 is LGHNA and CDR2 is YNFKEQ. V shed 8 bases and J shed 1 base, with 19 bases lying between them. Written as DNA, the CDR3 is TGTGCCAGCGGCTTTAGCGGAAGCGGCCGCACAGATACGCAGTATTTT. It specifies CASGFSGSGRTDTQYF.

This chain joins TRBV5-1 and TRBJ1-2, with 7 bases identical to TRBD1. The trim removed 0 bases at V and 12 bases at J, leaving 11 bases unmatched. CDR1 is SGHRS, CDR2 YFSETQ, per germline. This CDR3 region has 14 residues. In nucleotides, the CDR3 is TGCGCCAGCAGCTTGGCCGAGGGGGCACGGAGGGACACCTTC. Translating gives CASSLAEGARRDTF.

CDR3 DNA: TGCGCCAGCAGCTTGCATGGACAGGGGACCTACGAGCAGTACTTC. It translates to CASSLHGQGTYEQYF. The chain links TRBV5-1 to TRBJ2-7; 9 nucleotides match TRBD1. The V gene's germline CDR1 is SGHRS and CDR2 YFSETQ. V shed 1 base, J shed 2 bases, and the junction held 4 bases outside the gene matches. This CDR3 region has 15 residues.

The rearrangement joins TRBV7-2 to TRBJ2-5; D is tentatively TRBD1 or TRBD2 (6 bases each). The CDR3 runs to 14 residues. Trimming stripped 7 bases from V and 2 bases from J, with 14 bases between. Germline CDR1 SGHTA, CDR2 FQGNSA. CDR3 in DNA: TGTGCCAGCAAAAGGGGGGCTGGGCAAGAGACCCAGTACTTC. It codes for CASKRGAGQETQYF. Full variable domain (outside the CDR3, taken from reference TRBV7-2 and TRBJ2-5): GAGVSQSPSNKVTEKGKDVELRCDPISGHTALYWYRQSLGQGLEFLIYFQGNSAPDKSGLPSDRFSAERTGGSVSTLTIQRTQQEDSAVYLCASKRGAGQETQYFGPGTRLLVL.

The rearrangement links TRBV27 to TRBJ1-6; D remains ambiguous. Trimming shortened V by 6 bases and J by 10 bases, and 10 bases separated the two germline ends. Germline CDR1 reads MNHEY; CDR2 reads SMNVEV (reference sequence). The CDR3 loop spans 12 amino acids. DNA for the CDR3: TGTGCCAGCAGCCTCATCGGGTCACCCCTCCACTTT. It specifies CASSLIGSPLHF.

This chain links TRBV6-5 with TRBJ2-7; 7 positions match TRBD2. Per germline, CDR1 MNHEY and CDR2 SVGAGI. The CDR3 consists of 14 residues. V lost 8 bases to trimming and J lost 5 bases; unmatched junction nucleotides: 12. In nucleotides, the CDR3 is TGTGCCAGCGGCCATTTCCGGGGGAGGGACGAGCAGTACTTC. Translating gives CASGHFRGRDEQYF.

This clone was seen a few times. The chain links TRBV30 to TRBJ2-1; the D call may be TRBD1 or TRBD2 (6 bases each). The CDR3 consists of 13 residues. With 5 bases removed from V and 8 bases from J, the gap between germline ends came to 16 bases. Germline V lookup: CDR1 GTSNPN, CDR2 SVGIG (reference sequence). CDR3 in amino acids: CAWARGARDEQFF. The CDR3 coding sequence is TGTGCCTGGGCGAGGGGGGCGAGAGATGAGCAGTTCTTC.

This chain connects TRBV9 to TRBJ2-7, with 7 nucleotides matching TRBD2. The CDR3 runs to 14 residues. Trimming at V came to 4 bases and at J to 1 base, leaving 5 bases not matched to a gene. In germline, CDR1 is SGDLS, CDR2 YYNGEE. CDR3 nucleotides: TGTGCCAGCAGCCCGGGGGGAACATCCTACGAGCAGTACTTC. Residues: CASSPGGTSYEQYF.

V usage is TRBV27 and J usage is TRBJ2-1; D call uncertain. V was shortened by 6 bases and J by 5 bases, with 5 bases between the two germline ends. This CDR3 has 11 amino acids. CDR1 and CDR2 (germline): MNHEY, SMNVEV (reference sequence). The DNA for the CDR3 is TGTGCCAGCAGAAGAAACAATGAGCAGTTCTTC. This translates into CASRRNNEQFF.

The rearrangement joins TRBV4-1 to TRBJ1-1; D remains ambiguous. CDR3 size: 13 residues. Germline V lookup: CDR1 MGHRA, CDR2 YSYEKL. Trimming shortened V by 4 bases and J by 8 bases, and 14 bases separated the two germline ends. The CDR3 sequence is CASSRLALEEAFF. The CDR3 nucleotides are TGCGCCAGCAGCCGCCTCGCGCTGGAGGAAGCTTTCTTT.

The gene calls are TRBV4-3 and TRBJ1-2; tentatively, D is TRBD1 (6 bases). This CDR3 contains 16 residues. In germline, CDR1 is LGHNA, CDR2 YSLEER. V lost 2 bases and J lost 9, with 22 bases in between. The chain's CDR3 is CASSQTTLAGRDSYTF. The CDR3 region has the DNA TGCGCCAGCAGCCAAACAACCCTCGCAGGGCGGGACAGCTACACCTTC.